Listed here are 6 T cell receptor beta chains from one sample, sequenced in a study of blood T cells in healthy people across ages (dated by TCRdb to about 2015). Library prep was done by 5' RACE. Sequencer: Illumina HiSeq 2500. A second about 7 to 11 cycle PCR used a sample-barcoded 5' primer and a J-beta primer mix. TCRdb reanalyzed the raw reads on its own, using fastp at Q25 for trimming and MiXCR for clone calling, and kept in-frame beta chains. Rows matching on CDR3 protein sequence are summarized as one entry with the most common DNA and genes. The sample table shows 1.5 million to 2 million distinct CDR3 sequences, and roughly 30% are seen once. The ten top clones hold 7.7% of the sample. Source material: blood. The origin of the receptors is a woman aged 25 to 39 in good health.

This clonotype occurred a few times. The rearrangement joins TRBV9 to TRBJ2-2; no firm D call. Trimming left V 0 bases short and J 7 bases short, with 4 bases between. CDR3 length equals 12 residues. Germline loops: CDR1 SGDLS, CDR2 YYNGEE. CDR3 nucleotides: TGTGCCAGCAGCGTAGGACTCGGGGAGCTGTTTTTT. Encoded protein: CASSVGLGELFF.

The chain employs TRBV27 and TRBJ1-2; TRBD1 aligns across 10 bases. Per the germline V gene, CDR1 is MNHEY and CDR2 is SMNVEV (reference sequence). V was pared by 6 bases and J by 3 bases, with 10 bases of the junction left unmatched. The CDR3 extends over 16 amino acids. This CDR3 is CASRRITGTGDYGYTF. In DNA, the CDR3 is TGTGCCAGCAGACGTATCACCGGGACAGGGGACTATGGCTACACCTTC.

The chain employs TRBV7-2 and TRBJ1-4; no clear D gene. Trimming left V 2 bases short and J 7 bases short, with 11 bases between. CDR3 length: 14 amino acids. The germline V gene has CDR1 SGHTA and CDR2 FQGNSA. The CDR3 loop reads CASSLSLFSEKLFF. The CDR3 DNA reads as TGTGCCAGCAGCTTAAGCCTGTTCAGTGAAAAACTGTTTTTT.

This clonotype was counted a few times. The chain employs TRBV20-1 and TRBJ2-1, with D perhaps being TRBD1 or TRBD2 (5 bases each). The germline V and J ends were trimmed by 5 bases and 6 bases, with 17 bases remaining between them. This CDR3 has 14 amino acids. Germline values: CDR1 DFQATT, CDR2 SNEGSKA (reference sequence). This CDR3 reads CSARAGLGVNEQFF. CDR3 DNA sequence: TGCAGTGCTCGGGCAGGGCTGGGGGTCAATGAGCAGTTCTTC.

This clonotype was seen only a few times. V and J are TRBV14 and TRBJ2-1; D uncertain. The CDR3 has 11 amino acids. The V and J ends lost 2 bases and 7 bases respectively, with 3 bases between them. Germline V lookup: CDR1 SGHDN, CDR2 FVKESK. CDR3 region: CASSQWNEQFF. In DNA, the CDR3 is TGTGCCAGCAGCCAATGGAATGAGCAGTTCTTC.

In its sample, this clonotype was seen a few times. It may be a read error: a sequence one base away is much more abundant. V gene TRBV4-3 combines with J gene TRBJ2-7; D perhaps matches TRBD1 (6 bases). Germline lookup yields CDR1 LGHNA and CDR2 YSLEER. V was shortened by 6 bases and J by 4 bases, with 16 bases between the two germline ends. This CDR3 region has 14 residues. The CDR3 nucleotides read TGCGCCAGCAGTCCACAGGGTAATTGGTACGAGCAGTACTTC. Protein sequence: CASSPQGNWYEQYF.